This T cell receptor (beta chain) was sequenced during a study of cytomegalovirus exposure and HLA in healthy donors. Primers: 60 Vbeta forward and 13 Jbeta reverse. Using immunoSEQ multiplex PCR, the repertoire was profiled, and TCRdb retains in-frame clones only, with some absent. Among 150,000 or so clones listed, around 75% were seen once. This clone was detected a few times. With 7 bases clipped from V and 3 bases from J, the junction kept 6 bases outside the gene matches. CDR3 length: 13 residues. Germline-derived CDR1 and CDR2 are MNHEY and SVGAGI. V usage is TRBV6-5 and J usage is TRBJ2-7, with 7 nucleotides matching TRBD1. Sequenced material: PBMCs. The TCR comes from a man between 35 and 55 years old in good health and CMV-seronegative. CDR3 bases: TGTGCCAGCACCGGGACAGAGAGCTACGAGCAGTACTTC. This sequence encodes CASTGTESYEQYF.